This T cell receptor beta chain was recovered during a study of beta chain features in type 1 diabetes. Study outcomes and limitations: Junctions at VDJ sites from type 1 diabetes patients had fewer insertions and more deletions. TCRB CDR3s were moderately but significantly shorter in Type 1 diabetes patients in all four CD4+ subsets.

The investigators reverse transcribed all of the isolated RNA, so they sequenced expressed TCRB transcripts. Sequencing used immunoSEQ multiplex PCR; TCRdb keeps in-frame clones, though not all of them. The data hold about 660,000 clones, with over 11% observed a single time. V was cut by 0 bases and J by 4 bases, with 7 bases left in between. The CDR3 is 14 amino acids. The germline V gene encodes CDR1 SGHTA and CDR2 FQGNSA. This clone was seen a handful of times. Its antigen remains unidentified. A single heparinised draw of about 100 mL on average was taken per donor. Using CD45RO/CCR7/CD25/CD127/CD95/CD27, CD4+ naive, central memory, regulatory and stem cell-like memory cells were sorted. The authors obtained over 95% purity in all sorted populations.

The receptor's source is a man younger than 35 with type 1 diabetes. The rearrangement joins TRBV7-2 to TRBJ2-1; no firm D call. Sequenced material: naive CD4+ T cells from blood. The DNA of the CDR3 is TGTGCCAGCAGCTTAGCGGCTAGTTACAATGAGCAGTTCTTC. Its protein is CASSLAASYNEQFF.